The text below deals with one T cell receptor (beta chain). The antigen is not known. These data are taken from a study of T cell responses to AZD1222 COVID-19 vaccine. General study results and limits: With two AZD1222 doses given, Spike-specific TCR breadth and depth both rose. Donors were chiefly white British, with a greater number of females, and clonal diversity was perhaps underestimated. Nearly half of spike-specific TCRs reportedly target variant regions that are unmutated in the B.1.351 and B.1.1.7 variants.

CDR3 length: 14 amino acids. Germline values: CDR1 MDHEN, CDR2 SYDVKM. Trimming pared 7 bases from V and 0 bases from J, leaving 10 bases between. The assay was immunoSEQ multiplex PCR, and TCRdb's table has in-frame clones only and misses some. This sample has fewer than 100,000 clones, with roughly 85% found just once. This chain uses TRBV28 with TRBJ1-3; no clear D. The TCR originated in an adult who received the AZD1222 COVID-19 vaccine. Sequenced material: peripheral blood, taken 28 days after the second AZD1222 dose. In DNA, the CDR3 is TGTGCCAGCACCTTGGCGGGCTCTGGAAACACCATATATTTT. Amino acids: CASTLAGSGNTIYF.